A single TCR beta chain is shown here with its context. Its antigen is unidentified. This specimen belongs to a study of CD8 T cells in ankylosing spondylitis. General study points: Previous work reported some of these motif variants in the synovial fluid and blood of reactive arthritis. Blood from ankylosing spondylitis patients appeared to carry a characteristic roughly 8-variant TCR beta motif.

Libraries of TCR beta came from quantitative 5'-RACE with molecular barcodes. TCRdb independently ran MiXCR on the 5' RACE reads; one entry per CDR3 protein. This table holds fewer than 750,000 distinct CDR3 sequences, roughly 19% found once. Trimming cost V 0 bases and J 4 bases, with 16 bases left between them. CDR1 is WSHSY and CDR2 is SAAADI in the germline V gene. CDR3 length: 17 residues. The TCR originated in a male donor with ankylosing spondylitis. This chain uses TRBV10-2 with TRBJ1-5; D is undetermined. The sample taken for sequencing was blood, either unsorted or a sorted T cell fraction (not recorded which). CDR3 loop: CASSESIVGKGNQPQHF. The CDR3 DNA follows: TGCGCCAGCAGTGAGTCGATAGTGGGGAAAGGAAATCAGCCCCAGCATTTT.